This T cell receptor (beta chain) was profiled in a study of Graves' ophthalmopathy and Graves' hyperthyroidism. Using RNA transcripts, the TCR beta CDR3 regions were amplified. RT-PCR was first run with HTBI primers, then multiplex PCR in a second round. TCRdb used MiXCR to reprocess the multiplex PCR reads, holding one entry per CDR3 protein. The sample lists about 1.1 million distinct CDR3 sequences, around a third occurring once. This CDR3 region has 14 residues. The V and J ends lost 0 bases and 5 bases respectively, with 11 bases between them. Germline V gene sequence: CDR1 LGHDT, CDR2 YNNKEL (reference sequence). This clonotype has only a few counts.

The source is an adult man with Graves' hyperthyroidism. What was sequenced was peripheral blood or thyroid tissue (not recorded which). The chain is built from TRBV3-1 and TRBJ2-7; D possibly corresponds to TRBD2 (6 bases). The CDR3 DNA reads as TGTGCCAGCAGCCAAGATCGGAGGGATAACGAGCAGTACTTC. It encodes CASSQDRRDNEQYF.